A selection of T cell receptor beta chains follows, all from one sample in a study of shared clonotypes between healthy human individuals. Profiling relied on immunoSEQ multiplex PCR, and the TCRdb table lists in-frame clones only, not all of them. Of a few million clones in the sample, approximately 92% were seen once. The specimen was naive CD4+ T cells sorted from blood. The receptors stem from a man aged 18 to 30 in good health. The CDR3 runs from the conserved cysteine through the conserved F or W.

CDR3 protein: CASKRAKNIQYF
J gene: TRBJ2-4
V gene: TRBV6-1

CDR3 protein: CASSWTSGSHNEQFF
J gene: TRBJ2-1
V gene: TRBV5-1

CDR3 protein: CASSLSDRGTEAFF
J gene: TRBJ1-1
V gene: TRBV7-9

CDR3 protein: CASSQRGWETQYF
J gene: TRBJ2-5
V gene: TRBV2

CDR3 protein: CASRRTSTDTQYF
J gene: TRBJ2-3
V gene: TRBV27

CDR3 protein: CASSLGTGDTQYF
J gene: TRBJ2-3
V gene: TRBV5-1

CDR3 protein: CASSQGAGYTF
J gene: TRBJ1-2
V gene: TRBV6-5

CDR3 protein: CASSLATEQYF
J gene: TRBJ2-7
V gene: TRBV5-6

CDR3 protein: CASSVTGPGETQYF
J gene: TRBJ2-5
V gene: TRBV7-3

CDR3 protein: CASSPPGDTEKFF
J gene: TRBJ2-1
V gene: TRBV14